A selection of T cell receptor beta chains follows, all from one sample in a study of CD4 T cell repertoires in COVID-19. Libraries were prepared by immunoSEQ multiplex PCR; TCRdb keeps only in-frame clonotypes and omits some of them. The table lists tens of thousands of clones, around 82% of them singletons. The sample in question was CD4+ T cells from peripheral blood, obtained after recovery from COVID-19. Every receptor here comes from a human donor who had COVID-19. The CDR3 runs from the conserved cysteine through the conserved F or W. D genes are given only for firm matches. Expanded clones get a size class; other rows say once, few or many, or leave the size out.

v_gene	j_gene	len	d_gene	abundance	CDR3aa	CDR3nt
TRBV5-8	TRBJ1-5	15	NA	NA	CASSAFLTLNQPQHF	TGTGCCAGCAGCGCATTCTTAACCCTCAATCAGCCCCAGCATTTT
TRBV2	TRBJ1-4	15	TRBD1	NA	CASKLRQGGNEKLFF	TGTGCCAGCAAGCTTAGACAGGGTGGGAATGAAAAACTGTTTTTT
TRBV5-4	TRBJ2-5	14	NA	NA	CASSLFSRKETQYF	TGTGCCAGCAGCTTGTTCTCCAGGAAAGAGACCCAGTACTTC
TRBV10-3	TRBJ1-1	13	TRBD1	NA	CAIRQGGDTEAFF	TGTGCCATCAGACAGGGGGGGGACACTGAAGCTTTCTTT
TRBV3-1/TRBV3-2	TRBJ1-2	13	NA	few	CASSQQGIAGYTF	TGTGCCAGCAGCCAGCAGGGAATCGCTGGCTACACCTTC
TRBV5-6	TRBJ1-6	15	TRBD1	NA	CASSLVGQPNSPLHF	TGTGCCAGCAGCTTGGTGGGACAGCCGAATTCACCCCTCCACTTT
TRBV3-1/TRBV3-2	TRBJ2-2	11	NA	NA	CASSLAGELFF	TGTGCCAGCAGCCTGGCCGGGGAGCTGTTTTTT
TRBV7-6	TRBJ2-5	16	NA	NA	CASSLGIIDDQETQYF	TGTGCCAGCAGCTTAGGAATTATCGACGATCAAGAGACCCAGTACTTC
TRBV5-1	TRBJ2-5	15	TRBD2	NA	CASSLGTSGRETQYF	TGCGCCAGCAGCTTGGGGACTAGCGGGAGGGAGACCCAGTACTTC
TRBV10-2	TRBJ1-1	14	NA	NA	CASTRGAQNTEAFF	TGCGCCAGCACCCGGGGGGCGCAGAACACTGAAGCTTTCTTT
TRBV6-1	TRBJ2-7	16	TRBD1	NA	CASSESGGQGSYEQYF	TGTGCCAGCAGTGAATCCGGTGGACAGGGCTCCTACGAGCAGTACTTC
TRBV18	TRBJ2-1	17	NA	NA	CASSPPAGTDSYNEQFF	TGTGCCAGCTCACCACCGGCGGGGACGGACTCCTACAATGAGCAGTTCTTC
TRBV6-6	TRBJ2-7	15	TRBD2	NA	CASSPGLAGASEQYF	TGTGCCAGCAGTCCTGGACTAGCGGGAGCAAGTGAGCAGTACTTC
TRBV7-2	TRBJ2-1	16	TRBD2	once	CASSLKASGGRNEQFF	TGTGCCAGCAGCTTAAAGGCTAGCGGGGGGCGAAATGAGCAGTTCTTC
TRBV9	TRBJ2-1	15	TRBD1	NA	CASSLGTGRNNEQFF	TGTGCCAGCAGCTTAGGGACAGGGAGAAACAATGAGCAGTTCTTC
TRBV5-1	TRBJ1-5	14	NA	medium-sized	CASSLEGVHQPQHF	TGCGCCAGCAGCTTGGAAGGGGTTCATCAGCCCCAGCATTTT
TRBV6-5	TRBJ1-3	15	NA	NA	CASSYSPQPGNTIYF	TGTGCCAGCAGTTATTCTCCACAACCTGGAAACACCATATATTTT
TRBV5-1	TRBJ2-1	14	TRBD1	NA	CASSLETGVNEQFF	TGCGCCAGCAGCTTGGAAACAGGGGTAAATGAGCAGTTCTTC
TRBV2	TRBJ1-5	18	NA	NA	CASSAGDLFMFGNQPQHF	TGTGCCAGCAGTGCTGGGGATCTTTTTATGTTCGGCAATCAGCCCCAGCATTTT
TRBV9	TRBJ1-6	17	NA	NA	CASSVRGGDLFGAPLHF	TGTGCCAGCAGCGTAAGAGGCGGGGATTTATTTGGGGCACCCCTCCACTTT
TRBV18	TRBJ1-5	15	TRBD1	NA	CASSPSGGSDQPQHF	TGTGCCAGCTCACCCTCAGGGGGCTCCGATCAGCCCCAGCATTTT
TRBV18	TRBJ1-4	16	NA	few	CASSPYTVTGNEKLFF	TGTGCCAGCTCACCATATACAGTTACTGGAAATGAAAAACTGTTTTTT
TRBV7-7	TRBJ2-2	17	TRBD1	NA	CASSRDPPGQNSGELFF	TGTGCCAGCAGCCGTGACCCTCCGGGACAGAACTCCGGGGAGCTGTTTTTT
TRBV2	TRBJ1-6	14	TRBD1	NA	CASSGDRNNSPLHF	TGTGCCAGCAGCGGGGACAGGAATAATTCACCCCTCCACTTT
TRBV18	TRBJ2-2	16	NA	NA	CASSPRRGPDTGELFF	TGTGCCAGCTCACCGAGGAGGGGGCCGGACACCGGGGAGCTGTTTTTT
TRBV5-6	TRBJ2-7	13	NA	NA	CASSLGRVREQYF	TGTGCCAGCAGCTTGGGCAGGGTAAGGGAGCAGTACTTC
TRBV14	TRBJ1-5	13	NA	NA	CASSQDLVSPQHF	TGTGCCAGCAGCCAAGATCTGGTTTCTCCCCAGCATTTT
TRBV28	TRBJ2-1	15	TRBD2	NA	CASSLPSGGRNEQFF	TGTGCCAGCAGTTTGCCTAGCGGGGGGCGAAATGAGCAGTTCTTC
TRBV10-3	TRBJ1-1	13	NA	NA	CAIRPGMNTEAFF	TGTGCCATCAGACCCGGTATGAACACTGAAGCTTTCTTT
TRBV9	TRBJ2-7	14	NA	few	CASSVAWGDYEQYF	TGTGCCAGCAGCGTAGCTTGGGGGGACTACGAGCAGTACTTC
TRBV7-8	TRBJ2-1	14	NA	NA	CASSSNLDTNEQFF	TGTGCCAGCAGCTCGAACCTAGACACTAATGAGCAGTTCTTC
TRBV6-1	TRBJ2-5	16	NA	NA	CASSGIVVGWQETQYF	TGTGCCAGCAGTGGAATAGTTGTAGGGTGGCAAGAGACCCAGTACTTC
TRBV7-9	TRBJ2-2	16	TRBD1	NA	CASSKLRDRGSGELFF	TGTGCCAGCAGCAAACTCCGGGACAGGGGATCCGGGGAGCTGTTTTTT
TRBV5-1	TRBJ2-7	14	TRBD1	NA	CASSLAGTGVEQYF	TGCGCCAGCAGCTTGGCGGGGACAGGGGTCGAGCAGTACTTC
TRBV11-2	TRBJ2-3	17	NA	NA	CASSPPRGVLSTDTQYF	TGTGCCAGCAGCCCACCCCGAGGGGTTCTGAGCACAGATACGCAGTATTTT
TRBV19	TRBJ1-1	14	NA	NA	CASSRGREVTEAFF	TGTGCCAGTAGTAGGGGCAGGGAGGTCACTGAAGCTTTCTTT
TRBV19	TRBJ1-5	15	NA	few	CASSSLGDSNQPQHF	TGTGCCAGTAGTTCCCTCGGGGATAGCAATCAGCCCCAGCATTTT
TRBV24-1	TRBJ1-2	15	TRBD1	NA	CATSEPGTGNYGYTF	TGTGCCACCAGTGAGCCCGGGACAGGGAACTATGGCTACACCTTC
TRBV5-1	TRBJ2-7	14	TRBD1	NA	CASSLQGATYEQYF	TGCGCCAGCAGCTTGCAGGGGGCGACCTACGAGCAGTACTTC
TRBV12-5	TRBJ2-5	15	NA	NA	CASGNFQGGRETQYF	TGTGCTAGTGGGAATTTCCAGGGGGGACGAGAGACCCAGTACTTC
TRBV6-6	TRBJ1-3	14	NA	NA	CASQGPRSGNTIYF	TGTGCCAGCCAGGGACCGCGCTCTGGAAACACCATATATTTT
TRBV18	TRBJ1-1	14	NA	NA	CASSPLAANTEAFF	TGTGCCAGCTCACCATTGGCGGCGAACACTGAAGCTTTCTTT
TRBV28	TRBJ1-4	13	NA	NA	CASRPNSNEKLFF	TGTGCCAGCAGACCTAACAGCAATGAAAAACTGTTTTTT
TRBV14	TRBJ2-1	21	TRBD2	once	CASSPGTAVLAGKYEYNEQFF	TGTGCCAGCAGCCCCGGGACGGCCGTACTAGCGGGAAAGTATGAATACAATGAGCAGTTCTTC